A single sample gave rise to the 8 T cell receptor beta chains below, sequenced in a study of blood T cells in healthy people across ages (dated by TCRdb to about 2015). Libraries came from 5' RACE. The data were produced on an Illumina HiSeq 2500. A second roughly 6 to 12 cycle PCR used a sample-barcoded 5' primer and a J-beta primer mix. Using fastp at Q25 and MiXCR, TCRdb reprocessed the public reads and kept productive beta chains. Each entry is one CDR3 protein sequence, shown with its most common DNA and genes. The sample table holds roughly 800,000 distinct CDR3 sequences, of which roughly 60% were seen once. Of the sample, roughly 22% is held by the ten largest clones. The sample consisted of blood. Receptor source: a man aged 25 to 45 in good health.

The chain is built from TRBV4-2 and TRBJ2-7; D is undetermined. The V and J ends lost 0 bases and 0 bases respectively, with 9 bases between them. Germline-derived CDR1 and CDR2 are LGHNA and YNFKEQ. CDR3 size: 15 residues. CDR3 protein: CASSQDRPISYEQYF. The DNA for the CDR3 is TGTGCCAGCAGCCAAGATCGGCCTATCTCCTACGAGCAGTACTTC.

The chain has TRBV7-2 and TRBJ2-3; 9 bases are shared with TRBD2. The V segment lost 3 bases and the J segment 2 bases; nucleotides outside the gene matches: 6. Per the germline V gene, CDR1 is SGHTA and CDR2 is FQGNSA. The CDR3 has 16 amino acids. The CDR3 reads CASSFSGGFNTDTQYF. Written as DNA, the CDR3 is TGTGCCAGCAGCTTCAGCGGGGGGTTCAACACAGATACGCAGTATTTT.

This chain joins TRBV5-1 and TRBJ2-5; D perhaps matches TRBD1 (5 bases). The end of the DNA aligns better with TRBJ2-7, so the J call may be wrong. CDR1 and CDR2 (germline): SGHRS, YFSETQ. The CDR3 is 13 residues long. The CDR3 reads CASSSSGYDEQYF. In nucleotides, the CDR3 is TGCGCCAGCAGCTCCTCAGGGTACGACGAGCAGTACTTC.

The chain is built from TRBV30 and TRBJ2-7, with TRBD1 matching over 8 bases. V shed 3 bases and J 4 bases; nucleotides not matched to a gene: 8. The CDR3 contains 14 residues. The germline CDR1 and CDR2 sequences are GTSNPN and SVGIG (reference sequence). The CDR3 coding sequence is TGTGCCTGGAGACTAAACAGGGGGACGTACGAGCAGTACTTC. Translation gives CAWRLNRGTYEQYF. Filled out from reference TRBV30 and TRBJ2-7, the complete variable domain reads SQTIHQWPATLVQPVGSPLSLECTVEGTSNPNLYWYRQAAGRGLQLLFYSVGIGQISSEVPQNLSASRPQDRQFILSSKKLLLSDSGFYLCAWRLNRGTYEQYFGPGTRLTVT.

The V call is TRBV20-1, the J call TRBJ2-6, with a tentative D call TRBD1 (6 bases). The CDR3 sequence is 15 residues long. The V gene lost 6 bases and the J gene lost 0 bases, with 12 bases spanning the gap. Germline values: CDR1 DFQATT, CDR2 SNEGSKA (reference sequence). CDR3 sequence reads: CSAGDTASGANVLTF. The CDR3 nucleotides read TGCAGTGCCGGGGACACGGCCTCTGGGGCCAACGTCCTGACTTTC.

The chain uses TRBV6-6 and TRBJ2-7; the D gene is possibly TRBD2 (5 bases). The CDR3 extends over 11 amino acids. CDR1 is MNHNY and CDR2 is SVGAGI in the germline V gene (reference sequence). Deletions cut 11 bases from V and 7 bases from J, with 15 bases between. Here the CDR3 DNA reads TGTGCCTGTGCCGTCCGGGATGAGCAGTACTTC. It specifies CACAVRDEQYF.

About this clonotype itself: A junction end diverges from the germline sequence, so it may reflect a read error. V gene TRBV7-2 combines with J gene TRBJ1-5; TRBD1 matches 8 bases. CDR1 and CDR2 from the germline V gene are SGHTA and FQGNSA. The CDR3 consists of 19 residues. The CDR3 sequence is CASSLGGRGPLGGNQPKHF. The CDR3 DNA sequence: TGTGCCAGCAGCCTTGGCGGCAGGGGGCCCCTAGGTGGCAATCAGCCCAAGCATTTT.

V usage is TRBV4-1 and J usage is TRBJ2-1, with unresolved D. The length of the CDR3 is 13 residues. Trimming stripped 3 bases from V and 5 bases from J, with 8 bases between. CDR1 and CDR2 from the germline V gene are MGHRA and YSYEKL. CDR3 DNA: TGCGCCAGCAGCCATGTTGGAGACAATGAGCAGTTCTTC. Encoded protein: CASSHVGDNEQFF.